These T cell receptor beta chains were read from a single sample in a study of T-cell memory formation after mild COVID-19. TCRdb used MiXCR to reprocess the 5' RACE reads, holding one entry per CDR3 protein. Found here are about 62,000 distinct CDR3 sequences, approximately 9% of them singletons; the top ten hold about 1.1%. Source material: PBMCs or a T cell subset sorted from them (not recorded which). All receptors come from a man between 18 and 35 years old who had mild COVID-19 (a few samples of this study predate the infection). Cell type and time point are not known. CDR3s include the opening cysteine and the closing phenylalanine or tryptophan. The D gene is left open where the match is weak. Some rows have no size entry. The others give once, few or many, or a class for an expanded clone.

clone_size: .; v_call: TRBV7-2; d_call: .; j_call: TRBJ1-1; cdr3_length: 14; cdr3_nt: TGTGCCAGCAGCCCCCGATCGGGAAGCACTGAAGCTTTCTTT; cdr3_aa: CASSPRSGSTEAFF
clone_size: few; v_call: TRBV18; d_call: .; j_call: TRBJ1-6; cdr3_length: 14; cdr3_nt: TGTGCCAGCTCATCCGACATGGGAGACTCACCCCTCCACTTT; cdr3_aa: CASSSDMGDSPLHF
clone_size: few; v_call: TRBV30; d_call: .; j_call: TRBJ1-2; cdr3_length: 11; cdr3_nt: TGTGCCTGGAGACAGGGAGCGGGCTACACCTTC; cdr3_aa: CAWRQGAGYTF
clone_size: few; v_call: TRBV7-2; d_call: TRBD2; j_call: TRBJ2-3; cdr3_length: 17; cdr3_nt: TGTGCCAGCAGTCGAATCGGACTAGCGGGGGGTCTCGATACGCAGTATTTT; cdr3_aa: CASSRIGLAGGLDTQYF
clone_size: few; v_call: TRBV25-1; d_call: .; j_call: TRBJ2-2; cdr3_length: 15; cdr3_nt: TGTGCCAGCAGTGAGGTGGGACTCACCACCGGGGAGCTGTTTTTT; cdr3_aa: CASSEVGLTTGELFF
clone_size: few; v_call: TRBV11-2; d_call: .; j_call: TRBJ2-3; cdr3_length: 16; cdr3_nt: TGTGCCAGCAGCGTTCGGGGACAAGGGATGGCTGATACGCAGTATTTT; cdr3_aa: CASSVRGQGMADTQYF
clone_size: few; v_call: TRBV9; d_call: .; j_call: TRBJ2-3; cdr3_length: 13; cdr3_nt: TGTGCCGCCTCCCCGGGGGGCGGGGATACGCAGTATTTT; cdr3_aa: CAASPGGGDTQYF
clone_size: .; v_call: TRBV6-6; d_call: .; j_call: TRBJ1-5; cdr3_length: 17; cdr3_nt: TGTGCCAGCAGTTACAAGGGGCCGCGTTATAGCAATCAGCCCCAGCATTTT; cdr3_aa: CASSYKGPRYSNQPQHF
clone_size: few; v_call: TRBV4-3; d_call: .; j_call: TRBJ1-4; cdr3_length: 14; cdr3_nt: TGCGCCAGCAGCCAAGATTGGGCAGGAGAAAAACTGTTTTTT; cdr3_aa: CASSQDWAGEKLFF
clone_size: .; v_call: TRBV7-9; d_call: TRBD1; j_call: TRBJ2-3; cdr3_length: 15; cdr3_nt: TGTGCCAGCAGCTTAGGGGACAGGTTTTTCGATACGCAGTATTTT; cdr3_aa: CASSLGDRFFDTQYF
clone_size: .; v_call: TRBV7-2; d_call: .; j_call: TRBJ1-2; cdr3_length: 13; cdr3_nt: TGTGCCAGCAGCTTATCTGTCCTTCCTGGCTACACCTTC; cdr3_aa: CASSLSVLPGYTF
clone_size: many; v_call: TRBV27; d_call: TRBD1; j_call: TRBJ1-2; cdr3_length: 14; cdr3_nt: TGTGCCAGCAGTAGAGGGACAGCCCCATATGGCTACACCTTC; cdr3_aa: CASSRGTAPYGYTF
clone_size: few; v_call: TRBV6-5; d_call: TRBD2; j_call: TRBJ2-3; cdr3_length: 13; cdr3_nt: TGTGCCAGCAGGAGCGGGGTAGCAGATACGCAGTATTTT; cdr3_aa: CASRSGVADTQYF
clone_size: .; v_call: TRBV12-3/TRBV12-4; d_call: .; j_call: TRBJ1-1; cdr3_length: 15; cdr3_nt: TGTGCCAGCAGTTCATGGGACACACTGAACACTGAAGCTTTCTTT; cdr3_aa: CASSSWDTLNTEAFF
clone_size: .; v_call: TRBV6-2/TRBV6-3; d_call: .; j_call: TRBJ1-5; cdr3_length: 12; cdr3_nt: TGTGCCAGCACTGAGGGCCATCAGCCCCAGCATTTT; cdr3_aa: CASTEGHQPQHF
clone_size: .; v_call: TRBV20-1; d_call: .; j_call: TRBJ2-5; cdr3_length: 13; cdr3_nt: TGCAGTGCTAGGCCCGGGGGCCAAGAGACCCAGTACTTC; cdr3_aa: CSARPGGQETQYF
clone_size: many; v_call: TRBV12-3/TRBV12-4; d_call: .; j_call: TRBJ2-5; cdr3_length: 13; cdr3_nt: TGTGCCAGCAGCTACAACTCACAAGAGACCCAGTACTTC; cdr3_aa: CASSYNSQETQYF
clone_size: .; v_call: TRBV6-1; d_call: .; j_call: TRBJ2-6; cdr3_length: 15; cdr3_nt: TGTGCCAGCAGTAAACATGTCTCTGGGGCCAACGTCCTGACTTTC; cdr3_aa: CASSKHVSGANVLTF
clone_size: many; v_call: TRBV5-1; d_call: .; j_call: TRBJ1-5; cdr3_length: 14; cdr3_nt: TGCGCCAGCAGCTTGGCGTCAGGGGATCAGCCCCAGCATTTT; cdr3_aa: CASSLASGDQPQHF
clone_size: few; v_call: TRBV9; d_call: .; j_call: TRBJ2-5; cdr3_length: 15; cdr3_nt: TGTGCCAGCAGCTTCGCCCAGGAGGAAGGGGAGACCCAGTACTTC; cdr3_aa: CASSFAQEEGETQYF
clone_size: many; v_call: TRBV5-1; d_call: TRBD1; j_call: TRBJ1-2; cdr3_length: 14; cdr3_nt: TGCGCCAGCAGCAGAGACAGGGTAGACTATGGCTACACCTTC; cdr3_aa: CASSRDRVDYGYTF
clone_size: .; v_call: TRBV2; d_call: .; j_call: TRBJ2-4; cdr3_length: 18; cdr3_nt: TGTGCCAGCAGTGAGGACGATTTTTTTTATGAAGCCAAAAACATTCAGTACTTC; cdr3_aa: CASSEDDFFYEAKNIQYF
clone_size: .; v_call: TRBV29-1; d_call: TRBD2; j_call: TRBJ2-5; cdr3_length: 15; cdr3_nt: TGCAGCGTTGATCTCCTAGCGGGGGGGCAGGAGACCCAGTACTTC; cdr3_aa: CSVDLLAGGQETQYF
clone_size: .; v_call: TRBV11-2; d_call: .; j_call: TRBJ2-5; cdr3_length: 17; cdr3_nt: TGTGCCAGCAGCTTAGGTGTATCCCATGGGCTTCAAGAGACCCAGTACTTC; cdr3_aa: CASSLGVSHGLQETQYF
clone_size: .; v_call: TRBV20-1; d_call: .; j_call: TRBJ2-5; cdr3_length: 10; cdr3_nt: TGCAGTGCTACTAAGGCGACCCAGTACTTC; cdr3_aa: CSATKATQYF
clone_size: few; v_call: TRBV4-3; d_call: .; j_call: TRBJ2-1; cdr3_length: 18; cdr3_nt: TGCGCCAGCAGCCAAGACCTGACGGCTCCAAGCTCCTACAATGAGCAGTTCTTC; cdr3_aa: CASSQDLTAPSSYNEQFF
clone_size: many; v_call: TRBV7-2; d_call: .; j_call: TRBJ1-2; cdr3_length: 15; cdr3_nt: TGTGCCAGCAGCTTAGCGCGCAGCCATGCCTATGGCTACACCTTC; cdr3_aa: CASSLARSHAYGYTF
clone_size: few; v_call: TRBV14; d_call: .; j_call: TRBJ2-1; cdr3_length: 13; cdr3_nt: TGTGCCAGCACGCAGGGGAGTTTCGATGAGCAGTTCTTC; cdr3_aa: CASTQGSFDEQFF
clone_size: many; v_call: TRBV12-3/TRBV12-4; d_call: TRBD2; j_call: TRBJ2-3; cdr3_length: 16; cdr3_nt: TGTGCCAGCAGTTCTAGCGGGGGCACTAGCACAGATACGCAGTATTTT; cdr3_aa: CASSSSGGTSTDTQYF
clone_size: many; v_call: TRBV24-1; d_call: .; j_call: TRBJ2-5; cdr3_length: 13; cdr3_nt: TGTGCCACCAGTGATTTTCCGGGAGAGACCCAGTACTTC; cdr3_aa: CATSDFPGETQYF
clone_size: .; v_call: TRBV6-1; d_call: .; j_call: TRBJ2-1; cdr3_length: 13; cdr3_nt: TGTGCCATGCAGGACACTCTCTACAATGAGCAGTTCTTC; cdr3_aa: CAMQDTLYNEQFF
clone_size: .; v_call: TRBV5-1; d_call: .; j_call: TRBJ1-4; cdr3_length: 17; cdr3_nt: TGCGCCAGCAGCCTCACGACATCGGGCCTAAGGGATGAAAAACTGTTTTTT; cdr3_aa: CASSLTTSGLRDEKLFF
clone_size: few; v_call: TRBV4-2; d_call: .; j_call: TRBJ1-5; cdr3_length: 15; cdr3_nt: TGTGCCAGCAGCCAAGTGAGGGGGGGCAATCAGCCCCAGCATTTT; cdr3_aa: CASSQVRGGNQPQHF
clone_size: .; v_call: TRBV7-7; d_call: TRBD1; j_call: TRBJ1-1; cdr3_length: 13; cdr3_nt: TGTGCTAGCAGCTCCTTGACAGGGGGAGAAGCTTTCTTT; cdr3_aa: CASSSLTGGEAFF
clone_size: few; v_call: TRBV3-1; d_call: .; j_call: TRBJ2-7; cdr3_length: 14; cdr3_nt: TGTGCCAGCAGCCAATTTAGTGAGTCCTACGAGCAGTACTTC; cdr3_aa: CASSQFSESYEQYF
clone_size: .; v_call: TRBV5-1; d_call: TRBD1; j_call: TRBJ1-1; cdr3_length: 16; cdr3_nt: TGCGCCAGCAGCTTAAGGACAGGTCGACAGAACACTGAAGCTTTCTTT; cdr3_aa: CASSLRTGRQNTEAFF
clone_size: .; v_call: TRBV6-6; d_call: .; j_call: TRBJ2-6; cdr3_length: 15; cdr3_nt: TGTGCCAGCAGTAAACAGGGTTCTGGGGCCAACGTCCTGACTTTC; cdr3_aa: CASSKQGSGANVLTF
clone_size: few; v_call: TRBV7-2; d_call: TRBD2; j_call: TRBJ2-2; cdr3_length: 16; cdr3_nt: TGTGCCAGCAGCCTGGGAGGGGCCGCTAGGGGCGGGGAGCTGTTTTTT; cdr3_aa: CASSLGGAARGGELFF
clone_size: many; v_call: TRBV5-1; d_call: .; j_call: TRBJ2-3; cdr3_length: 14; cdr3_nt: TGCGCCAGCAGCTTTCCAACACGGGCAGATACGCAGTATTTT; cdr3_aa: CASSFPTRADTQYF
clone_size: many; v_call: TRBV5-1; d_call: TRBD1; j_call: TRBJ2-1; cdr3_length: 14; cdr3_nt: TGCGCCAGCAGCTCGTCCGGGACAGGGGATGAGCAGTTCTTC; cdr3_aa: CASSSSGTGDEQFF
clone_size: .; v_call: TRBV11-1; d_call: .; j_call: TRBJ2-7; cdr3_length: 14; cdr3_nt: TGTGCCAGCAGTTTCCTCCGACGGAGCGCAGAGCAGTACTTC; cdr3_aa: CASSFLRRSAEQYF
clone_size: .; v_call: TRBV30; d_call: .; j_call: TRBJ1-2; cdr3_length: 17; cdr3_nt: TGTGCCTGGAGTGTACCATCGGTTGGGCCTAGAGATTATGGCTACACCTTC; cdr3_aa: CAWSVPSVGPRDYGYTF
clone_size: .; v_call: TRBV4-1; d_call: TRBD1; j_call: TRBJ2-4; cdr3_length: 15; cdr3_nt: TGCGCCAGCAGCCCAGATCGGGACAGGGGGGACATTCAGTACTTC; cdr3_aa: CASSPDRDRGDIQYF
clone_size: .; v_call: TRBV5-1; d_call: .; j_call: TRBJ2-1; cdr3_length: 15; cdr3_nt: TGCGCCAGCAGCTTGGCGTCAGACCCAAGGGGTGAGCAGTTCTTC; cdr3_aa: CASSLASDPRGEQFF
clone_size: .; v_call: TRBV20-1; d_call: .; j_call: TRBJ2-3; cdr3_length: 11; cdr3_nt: TGCAGTGCTCCCCCCGCGTATACGCAGTATTTT; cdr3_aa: CSAPPAYTQYF
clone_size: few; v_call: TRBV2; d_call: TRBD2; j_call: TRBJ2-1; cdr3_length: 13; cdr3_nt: TGTGCCAGCGGGGGACTAGCGGGGGGCGAGCAGTTCTTC; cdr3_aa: CASGGLAGGEQFF
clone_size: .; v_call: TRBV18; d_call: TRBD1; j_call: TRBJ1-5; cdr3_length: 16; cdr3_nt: TGTGCCAGCTCACCACCGGACAGGGGGGAAGATCAGCCCCAGCATTTT; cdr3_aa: CASSPPDRGEDQPQHF
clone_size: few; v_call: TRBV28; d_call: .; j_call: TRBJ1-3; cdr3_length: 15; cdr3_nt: TGTGCCAGCAGTCCCCGAAACACAGCTGGAAACACCATATATTTT; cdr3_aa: CASSPRNTAGNTIYF
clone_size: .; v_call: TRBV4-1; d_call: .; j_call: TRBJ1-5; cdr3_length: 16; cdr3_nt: TGCGCCAGCAGCCAAGATGGACGGGCCAGCAATCAGCCCCAGCATTTT; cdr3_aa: CASSQDGRASNQPQHF
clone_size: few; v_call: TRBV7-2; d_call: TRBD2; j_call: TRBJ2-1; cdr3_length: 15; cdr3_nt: TGTGCCAGCAGCCTCGGGCTAGCGGGACTCAATGAGCAGTTCTTC; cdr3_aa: CASSLGLAGLNEQFF
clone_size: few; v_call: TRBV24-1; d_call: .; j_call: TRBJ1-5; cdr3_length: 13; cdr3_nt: TGTGCCACCAGTGCCCTCGAGGGTCAGCCCCAGCATTTT; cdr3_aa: CATSALEGQPQHF
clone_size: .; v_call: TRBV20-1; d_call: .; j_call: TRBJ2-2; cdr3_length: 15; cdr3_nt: TGCAGTGCCAGCTTCCGAACAGGGTCTACCGGGGAGCTGTTTTTT; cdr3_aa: CSASFRTGSTGELFF
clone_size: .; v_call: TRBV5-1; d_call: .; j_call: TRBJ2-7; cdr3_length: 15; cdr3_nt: TGCGCCAGCAGCCCGGGGCCCGACGGAACCTACGAGCAGTACTTC; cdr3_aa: CASSPGPDGTYEQYF